This T cell receptor beta chain was observed in a study of Ad26.COV2.S vaccination and SARS-CoV-2 variants. General study results and limits: Non-spike TCR breadth did not differ much between vaccine and placebo recipients. A substantial breadth of spike-specific CD8+ and CD4+ T cell responses after vaccination has been reported. An underestimation of total T cell responses may have resulted from the TCR breadth and depth analyses. Spike-specific TCR breadth ran higher among vaccine recipients than placebo recipients.

Comment on this clone: Its specificity is unknown.

The CDR3 totals 13 residues. Germline values: CDR1 MNHEY, CDR2 SVGAGI. Trimming took off 5 bases at V and 7 bases at J, with 12 bases between the two ends. Repertoires were generated with immunoSEQ multiplex PCR, while TCRdb's copy carries only in-frame clones and drops some. This table has 300,000 to 450,000 clones, about 91% appearing once. The sequence came from a human donor who had recovered from COVID-19. The chain is built from TRBV6-5 and TRBJ1-5; tentatively, D is TRBD1 (5 bases). The material sequenced was peripheral blood, taken after recovery from COVID-19. CDR3 sequence reads: CASSLRVRQPQHF. The DNA of the CDR3 is TGTGCCAGCAGTCTCAGGGTACGGCAGCCCCAGCATTTT.